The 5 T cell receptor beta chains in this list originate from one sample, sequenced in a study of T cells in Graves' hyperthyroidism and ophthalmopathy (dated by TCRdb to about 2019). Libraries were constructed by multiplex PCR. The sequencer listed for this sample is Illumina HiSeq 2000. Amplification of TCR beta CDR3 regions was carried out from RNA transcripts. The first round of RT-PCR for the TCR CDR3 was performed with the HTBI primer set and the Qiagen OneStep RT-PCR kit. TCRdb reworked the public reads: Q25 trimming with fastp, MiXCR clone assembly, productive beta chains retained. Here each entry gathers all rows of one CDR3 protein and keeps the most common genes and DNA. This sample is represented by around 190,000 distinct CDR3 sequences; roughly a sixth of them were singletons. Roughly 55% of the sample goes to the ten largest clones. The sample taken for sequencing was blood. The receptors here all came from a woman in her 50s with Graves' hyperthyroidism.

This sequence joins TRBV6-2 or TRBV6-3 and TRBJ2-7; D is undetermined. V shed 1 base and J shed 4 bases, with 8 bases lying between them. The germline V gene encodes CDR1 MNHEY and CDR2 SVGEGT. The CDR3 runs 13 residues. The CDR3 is CASSYLQSYEQYF. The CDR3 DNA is TGTGCCAGCAGTTACTTACAGTCATACGAGCAGTACTTC.

CDR3: CASSPGQETQYF. CDR3 bases: TGTGCCAGCTCACCAGGACAAGAGACCCAGTACTTC. The V and J genes are TRBV18 and TRBJ2-5; D gene ambiguous. V lost 2 bases, J lost 2 bases, and 3 bases lay in between. The CDR3 sequence is 12 residues long. The germline CDR1 and CDR2 sequences are KGHSH and LQKENI.

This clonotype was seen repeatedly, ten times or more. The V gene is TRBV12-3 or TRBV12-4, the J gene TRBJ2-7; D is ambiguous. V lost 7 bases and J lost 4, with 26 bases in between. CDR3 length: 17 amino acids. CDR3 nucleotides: TGTGCCAGCACCCCCGGGCCTCGGGCCCACACTGATTACGAGCAGTACTTC. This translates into CASTPGPRAHTDYEQYF.

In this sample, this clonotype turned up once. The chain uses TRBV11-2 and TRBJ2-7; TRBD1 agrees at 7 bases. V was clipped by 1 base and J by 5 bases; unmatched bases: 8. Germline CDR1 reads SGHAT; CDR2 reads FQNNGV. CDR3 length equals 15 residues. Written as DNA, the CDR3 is TGTGCCAGCAGCTTAGCCGACAGGGCCCTCGACGAGCAGTACTTC. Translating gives CASSLADRALDEQYF.

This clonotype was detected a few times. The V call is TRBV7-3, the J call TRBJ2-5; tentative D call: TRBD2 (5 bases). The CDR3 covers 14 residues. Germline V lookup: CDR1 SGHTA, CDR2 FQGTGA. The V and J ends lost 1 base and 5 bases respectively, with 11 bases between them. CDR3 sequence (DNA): TGTGCCAGCAGCTTAAGGGGAGCTCTCGAGACCCAGTACTTC. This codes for CASSLRGALETQYF.